A single sample is the source of the 26 T cell receptor beta chains below, sequenced in a study of blood T cell repertoires in COVID-19 (dated by TCRdb to 2018 to 2020). The library was generated by the immunoSEQ multiplex PCR assay. This is the immuneACCESS table as TCRdb keeps it, with only in-frame sequences that have V and J called. A part of the clones is gone; compared with another copy, unresolved V genes explain less than half, and the rest is unexplained. The sample table records some 400,000 clones; around 84% of these occur just once. The top ten clones comprise roughly 1.2% of the sample. The sample taken for sequencing was peripheral blood. These receptor sequences come from a human donor with acute or convalescent COVID-19. The donor label of this sample is uncertain.

This rearrangement joins TRBV28 to TRBJ2-5; the D is unclear. The CDR3 loop spans 11 amino acids. V was shortened by 5 bases and J by 5 bases, with 6 bases between the two germline ends. The germline gives CDR1 MDHEN, CDR2 SYDVKM. CDR3 sequence reads: CASSLFETQYF. DNA of the CDR3: TGTGCCAGCAGTCTTTTCGAGACCCAGTACTTC.

The chain recombines TRBV3-1 (or the pseudogene TRBV3-2) with TRBJ1-4; no clear D. The germline V gene encodes CDR1 LGHDT and CDR2 YNNKEL (reference sequence). CDR3 length equals 13 residues. V lost 3 bases, J lost 10 bases, and 12 bases lay in between. CDR3 in amino acids: CASSHARGGKLFF. CDR3 nucleotides: TGTGCCAGCAGCCATGCCCGGGGAGGAAAACTGTTTTTT.

The CDR3 nucleotides read TGTGCCACCAGCTCCCCGGGACAGGGTAGGCGAAGGGGAGCTTTCTTT. Translated: CATSSPGQGRRRGAFF. This sequence joins TRBV15 and TRBJ1-1, with TRBD1 matching 9 bases. There are 16 residues in the CDR3. Germline CDR1 reads LNHNV; CDR2 reads YYDKDF (reference sequence). V shed 5 bases, J shed 10 bases, and the junction held 17 bases outside the gene matches.

The CDR3: CASPLIPVTTNEKLFF. DNA of the CDR3: TGCGCCAGTCCCCTGATTCCGGTTACAACTAATGAAAAACTGTTTTTT. This rearrangement joins TRBV23-1 to TRBJ1-4; D gene unclear. TRBV23-1 is recorded as an ORF, its role being uncertain. This CDR3 is built from 16 residues. Trimming left V 9 bases short and J 0 bases short, with 17 bases between.

There are a few counts of this clone. J is TRBJ1-4 and V is TRBV19, with D possibly being TRBD1 (6 bases). Germline V gene lookup returns CDR1 LNHDA and CDR2 SQIVND (reference sequence). The CDR3 is 15 residues long. The V and J ends lost 4 bases and 0 bases respectively, with 9 bases between them. The CDR3 spells CASSTGTTTNEKLFF. CDR3 bases: TGTGCCAGTAGTACCGGGACAACAACTAATGAAAAACTGTTTTTT.

This clone was picked up one time. The rearrangement links TRBV29-1 to TRBJ2-1; D is perhaps TRBD2 (6 bases). There are 13 residues in the CDR3. Germline CDR1 reads SQVTM; CDR2 reads ANQGSEA. V lost 5 bases and J lost 4, with 12 bases in between. CDR3 nucleotides: TGCAGCGTTCGGGGGAGGCTTTACAATGAGCAGTTCTTC. Translation: CSVRGRLYNEQFF.

The chain uses TRBV23-1 and TRBJ1-1; the match to TRBD1 covers 8 bases. TRBV23-1 carries the ORF label, with uncertain function. This CDR3 spans 13 amino acids. Germline trimming cut 10 bases from V and 1 base from J; bases unmatched to any gene: 5. CDR3 loop: CATPGQANTEAFF. The CDR3 DNA is TGCGCCACCCCGGGACAGGCGAACACTGAAGCTTTCTTT.

The rearrangement joins TRBV15 to TRBJ2-7; D is uncertain. The CDR3 is made up of 14 amino acids. V was shortened by 2 bases and J by 0 bases, with 8 bases between the two germline ends. Germline V gives CDR1 LNHNV, CDR2 YYDKDF (reference sequence). The CDR3 loop is CATSRFQNSYEQYF. The CDR3 DNA sequence: TGTGCCACCAGCAGATTTCAGAACTCCTACGAGCAGTACTTC.

This sequence joins TRBV14 and TRBJ2-7, with TRBD2 identical over 8 bases. The junction had 17 bases not matched to a gene; V was cut back by 6 bases and J by 4 bases. The CDR3 totals 17 residues. In germline, CDR1 is SGHDN, CDR2 FVKESK. The DNA for the CDR3 is TGTGCCAGCAGTAGAGGACTATCGGCTAGCGGGTCATACGAGCAGTACTTC. Translating gives CASSRGLSASGSYEQYF.

This clone was detected only a few times. The rearrangement links TRBV6-5 to TRBJ1-2; the D gene is possibly TRBD1 (6 bases). CDR3 length equals 15 residues. The V end lost 6 bases, the J end lost 2 bases, and 16 bases lay between the germline ends. CDR1 is MNHEY and CDR2 is SVGAGI in the germline V gene. The CDR3 here is CASSPVGQSNYGYTF. In nucleotides, the CDR3 is TGTGCCAGCAGCCCGGTAGGACAGTCAAACTATGGCTACACCTTC.

This clone was seen a few times. The rearrangement uses TRBV5-1 and TRBJ2-1, with 9 bases fitting TRBD2. There are 15 residues in the CDR3. V lost 0 bases to trimming and J lost 9 bases; unmatched junction nucleotides: 7. Germline V gene sequence: CDR1 SGHRS, CDR2 YFSETQ. This CDR3 reads CASSLASSGVFEQFF. The CDR3 region has the DNA TGCGCCAGCAGCTTGGCGTCTAGCGGGGTTTTTGAGCAGTTCTTC.

Concerning this clone itself: An end of the junction does not agree with germline; a read error may underlie this. The CDR3 region is CASSLASSTDAQYF. The CDR3 DNA reads as TGTGCCAGTAGCCTAGCGAGTAGCACAGATGCGCAGTATTTT. The chain employs TRBV19 and TRBJ2-3, with a weak D call TRBD2 (6 bases). The CDR3 extends over 14 amino acids. Germline values: CDR1 LNHDA, CDR2 SQIVND (reference sequence).

The chain combines TRBV29-1 with TRBJ2-1, with D possibly TRBD2 on 6 matching bases. V was clipped by 8 bases and J by 9 bases, with 20 bases between them. The germline V gene has CDR1 SQVTM and CDR2 ANQGSEA. The CDR3 runs to 13 residues. This CDR3 is CSIGTPRWGEQFF. CDR3 DNA: TGCAGCATCGGGACTCCCCGGTGGGGTGAGCAGTTCTTC.

The rearrangement links TRBV5-1 to TRBJ2-3; 9 positions match TRBD2. Per germline, CDR1 SGHRS and CDR2 YFSETQ. The CDR3 loop spans 18 amino acids. The J segment lost 0 bases and the V segment lost 1 base, leaving 9 bases of the junction unmatched. The DNA for the CDR3 is TGCGCCAGCAGCTTGAGGGGCCCTAGCGGGGTGAGCACAGATACGCAGTATTTT. Translated, it gives CASSLRGPSGVSTDTQYF.

The CDR3 sequence: CAISRQGQGEKLFF. CDR3 DNA: TGTGCCATCAGCCGACAGGGCCAAGGTGAAAAACTGTTTTTT. The V and J genes are TRBV10-3 and TRBJ1-4, with 7 bases fitting TRBD1. The CDR3 runs to 14 residues. Losses at the gene ends were 6 bases for V and 7 bases for J; bases not matched to a gene: 8. Looked up from germline, CDR1 is ENHRY and CDR2 is SYGVKD.

This clone was counted a single time. This sequence joins TRBV11-2 and TRBJ2-1; perhaps TRBD2 as D (7 bases). V was cut by 5 bases and J by 10 bases, with 18 bases left in between. The CDR3 contains 14 residues. Germline values: CDR1 SGHAT, CDR2 FQNNGV. CDR3 nucleotide sequence: TGTGCCAGCAGCCGGAGGGGGGGGGCTTACGAGCAGTTCTTC. Its protein is CASSRRGGAYEQFF.

This clone was observed a few times. The chain employs TRBV4-1 and TRBJ1-2; 7 positions agree with TRBD1. Germline V CDR1 and CDR2: MGHRA, YSYEKL. CDR3 size: 16 residues. J was trimmed by 5 bases and V by 4 bases; bases with no gene match: 13. Here the CDR3 reads CASSRTGILGLYGYTF. The CDR3 coding sequence is TGCGCCAGCAGCCGGACAGGCATCCTGGGACTTTATGGCTACACCTTC.

The V call is TRBV6-2 or TRBV6-3, the J call TRBJ1-2; D is possibly TRBD1 (6 bases). This CDR3 contains 13 residues. CDR1 and CDR2 from the germline V gene are MNHEY and SVGEGT. Trimming left V 5 bases short and J 8 bases short, with 15 bases between. CDR3: CASSTPTGGGYTF. CDR3 DNA: TGTGCCAGCAGTACACCGACAGGCGGAGGCTACACCTTC.

The V and J genes are TRBV6-5 and TRBJ2-5, with 7 bases matching TRBD2. Trimming at V came to 6 bases and at J to 1 base, leaving 5 bases not matched to a gene. CDR3 length: 14 residues. Germline V gene sequence: CDR1 MNHEY, CDR2 SVGAGI. The CDR3 DNA reads as TGTGCCAGCAGCCCACAGCGGGGCCAAGAGACCCAGTACTTC. This codes for CASSPQRGQETQYF.

The rearrangement links TRBV6-5 to TRBJ1-2, with TRBD1 matching 7 bases. The CDR3 runs 13 residues. With V trimmed by 6 bases and J by 5 bases, 6 bases remained unmatched. The germline gives CDR1 MNHEY, CDR2 SVGAGI. Here the CDR3 DNA reads TGTGCCAGCAGACTGGACAGGACATATGGCTACACCTTC. It translates to CASRLDRTYGYTF.

This chain links TRBV28 with TRBJ1-1; 8 bases line up with TRBD1. The CDR3 runs to 16 residues. Looked up from germline, CDR1 is MDHEN and CDR2 is SYDVKM. V gave up 6 bases and J gave up 5 bases; unmatched junction bases: 14. In DNA form, the CDR3 reads TGTGCCAGCAGCCCGAATACCGGGACAGGAGATACTGAAGCTTTCTTT. This translates into CASSPNTGTGDTEAFF.

This chain connects TRBV5-6 to TRBJ1-2; D remains ambiguous. Trimming left V 1 base short and J 1 base short, with 5 bases between. The V gene's germline CDR1 is SGHDT and CDR2 YYEEEE. The length of the CDR3 is 13 residues. The CDR3, as DNA: TGTGCCAGCAGCTTGCCCGGTAACTATGGCTACACCTTC. This translates into CASSLPGNYGYTF.

The J gene is TRBJ1-5, the V gene TRBV12-3 or TRBV12-4; D is ambiguous. V dropped 5 bases and J dropped 4 bases, with 9 bases sitting between them. This CDR3 comprises 13 residues. CDR3 sequence reads: CASSRNRNQPQHF. Written as DNA, the CDR3 is TGTGCCAGCAGTCGCAACAGAAATCAGCCCCAGCATTTT.

The chain couples TRBV9 to TRBJ1-3, with D unclear. CDR1 and CDR2 from the germline V gene are SGDLS and YYNGEE. The CDR3 sequence is 16 residues long. The ends were cut back, 0 bases at V and 0 bases at J, with 10 bases in the middle. This chain's CDR3 is CASSVAQQSSGNTIYF. Written as DNA, the CDR3 is TGTGCCAGCAGCGTAGCCCAACAGAGCTCTGGAAACACCATATATTTT.

The rearrangement links TRBV19 to TRBJ1-1, with 8 bases aligning to TRBD1. Germline lookup yields CDR1 LNHDA and CDR2 SQIVND (reference sequence). The CDR3 has 15 amino acids. The J segment lost 8 bases and the V segment lost 3 bases, leaving 11 bases of the junction unmatched. In DNA form, the CDR3 reads TGTGCCAGTAGTATCCCCCGGACAGGGCCTATGGAAGCTTTCTTT. Amino acid sequence: CASSIPRTGPMEAFF.

The J gene is TRBJ2-1, the V gene TRBV2; D is unclear. Germline-derived CDR1 and CDR2 are SNHLY and FYNNEI. This CDR3 spans 15 amino acids. V was cut by 1 base and J by 0 bases, with 7 bases left in between. CDR3 nucleotide sequence: TGTGCCAGCAGTGAAGAACAGAGCTCCTACAATGAGCAGTTCTTC. This sequence encodes CASSEEQSSYNEQFF. Based on the CDR3 plus reference TRBV2 and TRBJ2-1, the full variable domain is EPEVTQTPSHQVTQMGQEVILRCVPISNHLYFYWYRQILGQKVEFLVSFYNNEISEKSEIFDDQFSVERPDGSNFTLKIRSTKLEDSAMYFCASSEEQSSYNEQFFGPGTRLTVL.